What follows is one TCR beta chain and its context. Germline V CDR1 and CDR2: ENHRY, SYGVKD. J was trimmed by 3 bases and V by 4 bases; bases with no gene match: 3. This CDR3 is built from 14 residues. In the authors' methods: Estimated nucleated cell counts came from reference gene primer amplification. The table came from immunoSEQ multiplex PCR; TCRdb's copy has only in-frame clones and leaves some out. The V and J calls and clone size are taken from that table; D and trimming were inferred from the DNA. This sample has over 150,000 clones; 82% occur once, and the top ten carry about 11%. The data were obtained in a study of blood T cell repertoires in COVID-19. Looking at the study overall: Sources were T cells, B-cell-depleted T cells, or PBMCs; the material itself was cDNA or gDNA.

The V call is TRBV10-3, the J call TRBJ2-7, with 10 bases matching TRBD2. The source material was peripheral blood. The receptor was isolated from a woman older than 75 with active or convalescent COVID-19. Written as DNA, the CDR3 is TGTGCCATCAGTGGGACTAGCGGAAACTACGAGCAGTACTTC. Its translation: CAISGTSGNYEQYF.